The 9 T cell receptor beta chains presented below share a single source sample, sequenced in a study of blood T cell repertoires in COVID-19. The data were produced by immunoSEQ multiplex PCR, yet TCRdb's version contains in-frame clones alone and is incomplete. The sample shows under 50,000 clones, roughly 69% of them seen only once. Material for sequencing was peripheral blood. All receptors come from a man older than 75 with acute or convalescent COVID-19.

V usage is TRBV20-1 and J usage is TRBJ2-4; 7 nucleotides align to TRBD1. The CDR3 consists of 11 residues. After removal of 4 bases from V and 6 bases from J, the junction contained 0 bases not matched to a gene. Germline V lookup: CDR1 DFQATT, CDR2 SNEGSKA (reference sequence). The CDR3 is CSATGGNIQYF. CDR3 sequence (DNA): TGCAGTGCTACAGGGGGAAACATTCAGTACTTC.

The chain joins TRBV4-1 to TRBJ1-5; D gene ambiguous. The V end lost 1 base, the J end lost 0 bases, and 7 bases lay between the germline ends. From germline, CDR1 is MGHRA and CDR2 YSYEKL. CDR3 length equals 15 residues. CDR3 residues: CASSQADNSNQPQHF. DNA of the CDR3: TGCGCCAGCAGCCAAGCAGACAATAGCAATCAGCCCCAGCATTTT.

V and J are TRBV15 and TRBJ1-3; TRBD1 agrees at 7 bases. Germline V lookup: CDR1 LNHNV, CDR2 YYDKDF (reference sequence). CDR3 length equals 16 residues. The V and J ends lost 0 bases and 11 bases, in that order; junction bases with no gene match: 13. The CDR3 loop is CATSREQPGQRRAIYF. DNA of the CDR3: TGTGCCACCAGCAGAGAACAGCCGGGACAGAGAAGAGCCATATATTTT.

The chain couples TRBV5-1 to TRBJ1-2; a weak D match, TRBD1 (5 bases). Germline CDR1 SGHRS, CDR2 YFSETQ. This CDR3 region has 14 residues. V gave up 0 bases and J gave up 3 bases, with 9 bases separating them. The CDR3 DNA follows: TGCGCCAGCAGCTTGGCCCCACAGGACTATGGCTACACCTTC. Protein: CASSLAPQDYGYTF.

This chain joins TRBV5-1 and TRBJ1-1; TRBD1 might be the D (6 bases). V gave up 4 bases and J gave up 1 base, with 8 bases separating them. The CDR3 is made up of 13 amino acids. In germline, CDR1 is SGHRS, CDR2 YFSETQ. The CDR3 region is CASSRDTNTEAFF. In DNA form, the CDR3 reads TGCGCCAGCAGCAGGGACACGAACACTGAAGCTTTCTTT.

The V gene is TRBV27, the J gene TRBJ1-2; D gene uncertain. In germline, CDR1 is MNHEY, CDR2 SMNVEV (reference sequence). V lost 8 bases, J lost 8 bases, and 18 bases lay in between. CDR3 size: 13 residues. The CDR3 loop reads CASSPWAAEGYTF. The CDR3 nucleotides read TGTGCCAGCTCTCCCTGGGCAGCCGAGGGCTACACCTTC.

As DNA, the CDR3 is TGCGCCAGCAGCTCCCGCCGGGACAGGGATTACGAGCAGTACTTC. Its protein is CASSSRRDRDYEQYF. V and J are TRBV5-1 and TRBJ2-7; 9 nucleotides align to TRBD1. The germline CDR1 and CDR2 sequences are SGHRS and YFSETQ. The junction had 8 bases not matched to a gene; V was cut back by 3 bases and J by 4 bases. The CDR3 is 15 residues long.

The chain recombines TRBV5-1 with TRBJ1-1; D is undetermined. V gave up 4 bases and J gave up 0 bases, with 10 bases separating them. The length of the CDR3 is 14 residues. Germline V gene sequence: CDR1 SGHRS, CDR2 YFSETQ. The CDR3 spells CASSLGVMNTEAFF. As DNA, the CDR3 is TGCGCCAGCAGCCTGGGAGTTATGAACACTGAAGCTTTCTTT.

The rearrangement uses TRBV25-1 and TRBJ2-5; tentatively, D is TRBD1 (5 bases). This CDR3 is 12 amino acids long. CDR1 MGHDK and CDR2 SYGVNS come from the germline V gene. Trimming cost V 6 bases and J 3 bases, with 8 bases left between them. The CDR3 protein is CASRLGEETQYF. CDR3 nucleotide sequence: TGTGCCAGCAGGTTAGGGGAAGAGACCCAGTACTTC.